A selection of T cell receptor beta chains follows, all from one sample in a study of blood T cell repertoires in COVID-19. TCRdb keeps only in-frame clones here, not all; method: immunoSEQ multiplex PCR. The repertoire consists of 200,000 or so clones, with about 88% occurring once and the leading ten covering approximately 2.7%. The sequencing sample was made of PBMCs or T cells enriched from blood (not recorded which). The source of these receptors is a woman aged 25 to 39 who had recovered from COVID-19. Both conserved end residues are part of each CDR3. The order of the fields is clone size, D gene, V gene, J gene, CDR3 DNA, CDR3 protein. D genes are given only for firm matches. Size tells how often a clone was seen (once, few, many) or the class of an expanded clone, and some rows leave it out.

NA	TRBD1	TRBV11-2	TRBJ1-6	TGTGCCAGCAGCTTATCAGGGGGATTTAATTCACCCCTCCACTTT	CASSLSGGFNSPLHF
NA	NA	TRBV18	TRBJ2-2	TGTGCCAGCTCACCAAATCACGGTGACACCGGGGAGCTGTTTTTT	CASSPNHGDTGELFF
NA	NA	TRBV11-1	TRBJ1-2	TGTGCCAGCAGCTTAGTCAAGGGGCCCTATGGCTACACCTTC	CASSLVKGPYGYTF
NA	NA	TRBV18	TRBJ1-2	TGTGCCAGCTCACCACCGGGACAAAGAGAGGTCTATGGCTACACCTTC	CASSPPGQREVYGYTF
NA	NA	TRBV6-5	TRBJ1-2	TGTGCCAGCAGTTACTCGATGGAAGCGGATGGCTACACCTTC	CASSYSMEADGYTF
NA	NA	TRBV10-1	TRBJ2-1	TGCGCCAGCACGAGGTACACTCACAATGAGCAGTTCTTC	CASTRYTHNEQFF
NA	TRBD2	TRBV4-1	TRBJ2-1	TGCGCCAGCAGCCAAGTAGGAGCGGGGGCCTACAATGAGCAGTTCTTC	CASSQVGAGAYNEQFF
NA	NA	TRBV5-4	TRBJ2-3	TGTGCCAGCAGCCCTCACGGCGACTTATATACGCAGTATTTT	CASSPHGDLYTQYF
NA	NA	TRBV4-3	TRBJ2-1	TGCGCCAGCAGCCAAGATTATCGTGGGGGGATTAGCTCCTACAATGAGCAGTTCTTC	CASSQDYRGGISSYNEQFF
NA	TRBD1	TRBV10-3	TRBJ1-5	TGTGCCATCAGCTCCGGGACAGGGGTAAGCAATCAGCCCCAGCATTTT	CAISSGTGVSNQPQHF
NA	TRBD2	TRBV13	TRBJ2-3	TGTGCCAATCAAGCGGGGGCGGTCACAGATACGCAGTATTTT	CANQAGAVTDTQYF
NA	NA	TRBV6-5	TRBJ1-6	TGTGCCAGCAGTTACTCGGGCGGGGGTAATAATTCACCCCTCCACTTT	CASSYSGGGNNSPLHF
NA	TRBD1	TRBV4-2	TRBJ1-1	TGTGCCAGCAGCCAAGCGGGACAGGGGGAGGGGACTGAAGCTTTCTTT	CASSQAGQGEGTEAFF
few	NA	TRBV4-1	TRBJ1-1	TGCGCCAGCAGCCTAACACGGGGAGGGGCTGAAGCTTTCTTT	CASSLTRGGAEAFF
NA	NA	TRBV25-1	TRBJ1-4	TGTGCCAGCTCACGACAGTTTAATGAAAAACTGTTTTTT	CASSRQFNEKLFF
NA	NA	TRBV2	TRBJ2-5	TGTGCCAGCACCGGAGAGAGGGCGGAAGAGACCCAGTACTTC	CASTGERAEETQYF
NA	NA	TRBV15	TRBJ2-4	TGTGCCACCAGCAATCCGGATAGGCCGGGATTGGTCGACTTC	CATSNPDRPGLVDF
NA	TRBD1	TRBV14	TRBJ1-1	TGTGCCAGCAGTCTTGGGACAGATGAAGCTTTCTTT	CASSLGTDEAFF
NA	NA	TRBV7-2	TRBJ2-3	TGTGCCAGCAGCTACAGGTTCTCTAGCACAGATACGCAGTATTTT	CASSYRFSSTDTQYF
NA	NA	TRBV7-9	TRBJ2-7	TGTGCCAGCAGCTTAGGGAAGACATTCGTTTCCGAGCAGTACTTC	CASSLGKTFVSEQYF
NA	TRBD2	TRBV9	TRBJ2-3	TGTGCCAGCAGCCCACTAGCGGGAGCAGATACGCAGTATTTT	CASSPLAGADTQYF
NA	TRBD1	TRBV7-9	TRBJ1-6	TGTGCCAGCAGCTGGACAGGGGGTTCACCCCTCCACTTT	CASSWTGGSPLHF
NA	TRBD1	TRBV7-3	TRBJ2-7	TGTGCCAGCAGGAAACAGGGGGGAAGCTCCTACGAGCAGTACTTC	CASRKQGGSSYEQYF
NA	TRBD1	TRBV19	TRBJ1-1	TGTGCCAGTAGTATAGCCTGGGACAGGGGGCTCGCTGAAGCTTTCTTT	CASSIAWDRGLAEAFF
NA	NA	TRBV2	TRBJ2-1	TGTGCCAGCAAAGGGGGAATCTCCTACAATGAGCAGTTCTTC	CASKGGISYNEQFF
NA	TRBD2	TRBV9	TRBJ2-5	TGTGCCAGCAGCGTAACGGGACTAGCGAACCAAGAGACCCAGTACTTC	CASSVTGLANQETQYF
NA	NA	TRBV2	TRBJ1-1	TGTGCCAGCAGTGGCTCTCACATGAACACTGAAGCTTTCTTT	CASSGSHMNTEAFF
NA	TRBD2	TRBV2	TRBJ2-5	TGTGCCAGCCGTACCGGGACTAGTACCTGGGAGACCCAGTACTTC	CASRTGTSTWETQYF
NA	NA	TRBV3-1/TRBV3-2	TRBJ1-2	TGTGCCAGCAGCCAAGTCGCGGTCTATGGCTACACCTTC	CASSQVAVYGYTF
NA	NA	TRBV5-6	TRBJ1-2	TGTGCCAGCAGCTCCCCAGGGGAGGGCTATGGCTACACCTTC	CASSSPGEGYGYTF
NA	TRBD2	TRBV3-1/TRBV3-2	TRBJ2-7	TGTGCCAGCAGCCGAACATTAGCGGGGGGTAAGCAGTACTTC	CASSRTLAGGKQYF
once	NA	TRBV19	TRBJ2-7	TGTGCCAGTAGTGCAGGACAATCCTACGAGCAGTACTTC	CASSAGQSYEQYF
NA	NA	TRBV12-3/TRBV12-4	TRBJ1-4	TGTGCCAGCAGTTTTTTGGGGCGGGAAAAACTGTTTTTT	CASSFLGREKLFF
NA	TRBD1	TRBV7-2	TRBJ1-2	TGTGCCAGCAGCTCACCTATAAGGGACAGGCTTGGCTACACCTTC	CASSSPIRDRLGYTF
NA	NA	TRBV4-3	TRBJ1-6	TGCGCCAGCAGCGGGGACAAGGCTGGGTCCTATAATTCACCCCTCCACTTT	CASSGDKAGSYNSPLHF
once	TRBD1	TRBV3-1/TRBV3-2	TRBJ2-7	TGTGCCAGCAGCTTACAGGGGGCGCGGGAGCAGTACTTC	CASSLQGAREQYF
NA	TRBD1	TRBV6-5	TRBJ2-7	TGTGCCAGCAGTTACGGGACGACAGGGATCTACGAGCAGTACTTC	CASSYGTTGIYEQYF
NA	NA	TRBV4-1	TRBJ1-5	TGCGCCAGCAGCCCCGACCCACAGAGCAATCAGCCCCAGCATTTT	CASSPDPQSNQPQHF
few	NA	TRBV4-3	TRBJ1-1	TGCGCCAGCAGCCAAACATGGAACACTGAAGCTTTCTTT	CASSQTWNTEAFF
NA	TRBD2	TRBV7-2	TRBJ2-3	TGTGCCAGCAGCTCAAGCGGGGGGGCTTTAGATACGCAGTATTTT	CASSSSGGALDTQYF